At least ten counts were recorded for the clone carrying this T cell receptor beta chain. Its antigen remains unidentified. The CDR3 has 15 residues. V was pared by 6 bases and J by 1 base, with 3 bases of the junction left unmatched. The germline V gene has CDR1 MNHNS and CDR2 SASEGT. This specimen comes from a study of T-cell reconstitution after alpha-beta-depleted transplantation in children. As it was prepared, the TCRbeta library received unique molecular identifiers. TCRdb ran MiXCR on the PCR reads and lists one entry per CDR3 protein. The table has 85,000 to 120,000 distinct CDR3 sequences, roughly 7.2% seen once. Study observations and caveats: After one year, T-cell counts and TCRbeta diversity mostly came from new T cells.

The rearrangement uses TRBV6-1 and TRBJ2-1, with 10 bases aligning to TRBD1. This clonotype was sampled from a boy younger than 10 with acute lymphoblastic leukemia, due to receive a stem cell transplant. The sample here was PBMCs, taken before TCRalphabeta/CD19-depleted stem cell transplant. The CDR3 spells CASSRTGGSYNEQFF. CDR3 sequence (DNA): TGTGCCAGCAGCCGGACAGGGGGGTCCTACAATGAGCAGTTCTTC.